The 5 T cell receptor beta chains in this list originate from one sample, sequenced in a study of cytomegalovirus exposure and HLA in healthy donors. The PCR employed 60 Vbeta primers together with 13 Jbeta primers. TCRdb keeps only in-frame clones here, not all; method: immunoSEQ multiplex PCR. The table includes roughly 110,000 clones, roughly 73% detected once. The sequenced material came from PBMCs. These receptors all stem from a woman younger than 45 in good health and CMV-seronegative.

This clone was observed a single time. The genes are TRBV2 and TRBJ2-7, with D hard to call. Germline CDR1 and CDR2: SNHLY and FYNNEI. Trimming left V 4 bases short and J 3 bases short, with 7 bases between. The CDR3 is made up of 12 amino acids. CDR3: CASSANYYEQYF. CDR3 bases: TGTGCCAGCAGTGCCAACTACTACGAGCAGTACTTC.

This clone was counted only a few times. The V call is TRBV7-9, the J call TRBJ1-5, with D perhaps TRBD1 (6 bases). This CDR3 is 13 amino acids long. Germline values: CDR1 SEHNR, CDR2 FQNEAQ (reference sequence). Trimming removed 4 bases from V and 8 bases from J, with 12 bases in between. Here the CDR3 reads CASSSKQGEPQHF. DNA of the CDR3: TGTGCCAGCAGCTCAAAACAGGGAGAGCCCCAGCATTTT.

This clone has only a few counts. The rearrangement uses TRBV7-9 and TRBJ1-2, with unresolved D. CDR1 is SEHNR, CDR2 FQNEAQ, per germline (reference sequence). CDR3 length: 12 residues. V shed 7 bases and J shed 5 bases, with 11 bases lying between them. CDR3 loop: CASTLDGYGYTF. The CDR3 DNA is TGTGCCAGCACCCTTGACGGGTATGGCTACACCTTC. Full variable domain (rest looked up from reference TRBV7-9 and TRBJ1-2): DTGVSQNPRHKITKRGQNVTFRCDPISEHNRLYWYRQTLGQGPEFLTYFQNEAQLEKSRLLSDRFSAERPKGSFSTLEIQRTEQGDSAMYLCASTLDGYGYTFGSGTRLTVV.

The V and J genes are TRBV7-2 and TRBJ1-1; perhaps TRBD1 as D (6 bases). The ends were cut back, 5 bases at V and 13 bases at J, with 20 bases in the middle. Germline V CDR1 and CDR2: SGHTA, FQGNSA. The CDR3 has 13 amino acids. The CDR3 reads CASSPGGDRMGFF. The CDR3 nucleotides read TGTGCCAGCAGCCCTGGGGGCGACAGGATGGGTTTCTTT.

The CDR3: CASSQARRGTLDRHTGELFF. The CDR3, as DNA: TGCGCCAGCAGCCAAGCCCGGAGGGGGACCTTGGACAGGCACACCGGGGAGCTGTTTTTT. This chain joins TRBV4-3 and TRBJ2-2, with D possibly being TRBD1 (7 bases). V was trimmed by 1 base and J by 3 bases, leaving 24 bases between them. Germline V lookup: CDR1 LGHNA, CDR2 YSLEER. This CDR3 comprises 20 residues.